This TCR beta chain is drawn from a study of T-cell memory formation after mild COVID-19. General study results and limits: Clones contracting over day 15 to 85 were CD4/CD8 balanced, with later expanders leaning CD4+. Some clones that responded turned up in pre-infection memory, which suggests that cross-reactive memory joined in.

TCRdb ran MiXCR on the 5' RACE reads and lists one entry per CDR3 protein. The table includes roughly 610,000 distinct CDR3 sequences, 17% detected once. Regarding this clonotype: Its antigen is currently unknown.

The clonotype comes from an adult woman who had mild COVID-19 (a few samples of this study predate the infection). Cell type and time point are not known. Source material: PBMCs or a T cell subset sorted from them (not recorded which).

CDR3 bases: TGTGCCACCAGCAGAGACAGGGATACGCAGTATTTT. Protein: CATSRDRDTQYF. The genes are TRBV15 and TRBJ2-3; unclear D gene. Germline V gives CDR1 LNHNV, CDR2 YYDKDF (reference sequence). This CDR3 is 12 amino acids long. The ends were cut back, 0 bases at V and 6 bases at J, with 4 bases in the middle.